The 14 T cell receptor beta chains below were found in one sample sequenced in a study of T-cell memory formation after mild COVID-19. Using its own MiXCR run on the 5' RACE reads, TCRdb lists one record per CDR3 protein. In the table there are roughly 600,000 distinct CDR3 sequences, about a sixth of which are singletons. Sample: PBMCs or a T cell subset sorted from them (not recorded which). Every receptor here comes from an adult woman who had mild COVID-19 (a few samples of this study predate the infection). Cell type and time point are not known.

This clonotype appeared a few times. The J gene is TRBJ2-4, the V gene TRBV3-1; no definite D call. V lost 8 bases and J 3 bases, leaving 11 bases between the germline ends. Per germline, CDR1 LGHDT and CDR2 YNNKEL (reference sequence). The CDR3 has 13 residues. CDR3 DNA: TGTGCCAGCGGCGGATGGCGCAAAAACATTCAGTACTTC. Protein: CASGGWRKNIQYF.

This clonotype has a handful of counts. The chain links TRBV20-1 to TRBJ1-2, with D perhaps matching TRBD1 (6 bases). The germline CDR1 and CDR2 sequences are DFQATT and SNEGSKA (reference sequence). The CDR3 is made up of 15 amino acids. With 3 bases removed from V and 2 bases from J, the gap between germline ends came to 16 bases. CDR3 sequence reads: CSARTKGVVNYGYTF. The CDR3 DNA sequence: TGCAGTGCTAGGACCAAGGGGGTGGTAAACTATGGCTACACCTTC.

This clonotype has just a few counts. The genes are TRBV20-1 and TRBJ2-7, with a tentative D call TRBD2 (7 bases). Trimming took off 0 bases at V and 5 bases at J, with 20 bases between the two ends. In germline, CDR1 is DFQATT, CDR2 SNEGSKA (reference sequence). The CDR3 has 16 amino acids. The CDR3 DNA sequence: TGCAGTGCTAGAGATTCCCGTGGGGGGGGCTTCCACGAGCAGTACTTC. This sequence encodes CSARDSRGGGFHEQYF.

This clonotype was detected ten times or more. The genes are TRBV12-3 or TRBV12-4 and TRBJ2-3; D is undetermined. With 6 bases removed from V and 0 bases from J, the gap between germline ends came to 13 bases. The CDR3 has 15 residues. CDR3 region: CASRVSGASTDTQYF. The CDR3 coding sequence is TGTGCCAGCAGGGTCAGTGGCGCTAGCACAGATACGCAGTATTTT.

This chain connects TRBV10-3 to TRBJ2-3; tentatively, D is TRBD2 (5 bases). The CDR3 has 11 amino acids. CDR1 is ENHRY, CDR2 SYGVKD, per germline. Trimming cost V 8 bases and J 10 bases, with 13 bases left between them. The CDR3, as DNA: TGTGCCATCCTACCCGGGCGGGCGCAGTATTTT. Protein: CAILPGRAQYF.

The chain joins TRBV5-1 to TRBJ2-1; 12 bases are a match to TRBD2. CDR3 length: 16 residues. V lost 4 bases, J lost 5 bases, and 7 bases stayed unmatched. CDR1 is SGHRS and CDR2 is YFSETQ in the germline V gene. CDR3 DNA sequence: TGCGCCAGCAGCCTACCGACTAGCGGGGGTAACAATGAGCAGTTCTTC. The encoded protein is CASSLPTSGGNNEQFF.

This chain uses TRBV11-2 with TRBJ2-3; 9 nucleotides agree with TRBD2. Losses at the gene ends were 3 bases for V and 0 bases for J; bases not matched to a gene: 16. The CDR3 sequence is 20 residues long. Germline CDR1 and CDR2: SGHAT and FQNNGV. DNA of the CDR3: TGTGCCAGCAGCTTTCCGAGTGGAAGCGGGGGGCCCTCTAGCACAGATACGCAGTATTTT. Translation: CASSFPSGSGGPSSTDTQYF.

This clonotype was detected only a few times. The chain combines TRBV7-6 with TRBJ2-5; 7 nucleotides match TRBD1. Germline trimming cut 5 bases from V and 7 bases from J; bases unmatched to any gene: 16. This CDR3 comprises 16 residues. CDR1 SGHVS and CDR2 FNYEAQ come from the germline V gene. CDR3 in amino acids: CASSKTPGTVEGTQYF. The CDR3 DNA sequence: TGTGCCAGCAGCAAGACTCCCGGGACAGTAGAGGGGACCCAGTACTTC.

V and J are TRBV6-1 and TRBJ2-7; 9 bases are a match to TRBD1. CDR1 is MNHNS and CDR2 is SASEGT in the germline V gene. V gave up 7 bases and J gave up 5 bases; unmatched junction bases: 9. CDR3 length: 14 amino acids. The CDR3 spells CASTRDRVSHEQYF. The CDR3 region has the DNA TGTGCCAGCACCCGGGACAGGGTAAGCCACGAGCAGTACTTC.

This clonotype was detected a few times. The chain carries TRBV11-1 and TRBJ2-5, with TRBD1 matching 12 bases. V was pared by 6 bases and J by 5 bases, with 4 bases of the junction left unmatched. This CDR3 region has 14 residues. CDR1 SGHAT and CDR2 FQDESV come from the germline V gene (reference sequence). The CDR3 sequence: CASRTGQGAETQYF. In DNA, the CDR3 is TGTGCCAGCAGAACGGGACAGGGGGCCGAGACCCAGTACTTC.

V gene TRBV6-7 combines with J gene TRBJ2-3; D uncertain. Being an ORF, TRBV6-7 has a function that is uncertain. The CDR3 contains 16 residues. The V and J ends lost 0 bases and 0 bases respectively, with 10 bases between them. CDR3 amino acids: CASSYSAESSTDTQYF. The CDR3 DNA reads as TGTGCCAGCAGTTACTCGGCAGAATCTAGCACAGATACGCAGTATTTT.

V gene TRBV18 combines with J gene TRBJ2-3; 7 bases are a match to TRBD2. V shed 1 base, J shed 4 bases, and the junction held 11 bases outside the gene matches. Germline CDR1 reads KGHSH; CDR2 reads LQKENI. The CDR3 is 17 amino acids. The CDR3 bases are TGTGCCAGCTCACCACTCTCTGGCGGGAGAAGCTCAGATACGCAGTATTTT. Its protein is CASSPLSGGRSSDTQYF.

This clonotype turned up a few times. The chain links TRBV18 to TRBJ2-1, with D hard to call. The CDR3 extends over 15 amino acids. Trimming pared 1 base from V and 5 bases from J, leaving 12 bases between. From germline, CDR1 is KGHSH and CDR2 LQKENI. The CDR3 sequence: CASSPRHGSDNEQFF. For the CDR3, the DNA is TGTGCCAGCTCACCACGCCACGGATCGGACAATGAGCAGTTCTTC.

The gene calls are TRBV27 and TRBJ2-2; 9 bases are a match to TRBD1. CDR1 is MNHEY and CDR2 is SMNVEV in the germline V gene (reference sequence). The CDR3 extends over 16 amino acids. The J segment lost 2 bases and the V segment lost 7 bases, leaving 8 bases of the junction unmatched. CDR3 nucleotides: TGTGCCAGCAATCCCGCGGACAGGGGAAACACCGGGGAGCTGTTTTTT. Its translation: CASNPADRGNTGELFF.